This T cell receptor (beta chain) was retrieved from a study of lymphopenia after photon versus proton radiotherapy. The protocol was immunoSEQ multiplex PCR, while the TCRdb copy is restricted to in-frame clones and leaves out a portion. The table records about 65,000 clones, approximately 87% of them present only once. CDR1 and CDR2 from the germline V gene are SEHNR and FQNEAQ (reference sequence). The CDR3 has 15 amino acids. J gave up 5 bases and V 5 bases, and 7 bases lay outside the gene matches. On this clone: The target antigen is unknown.

Study outcomes and limitations: Post-nadir diversity loss with photons came from oligoclonal expansion, particularly CD8+ Temra cells.

The rearrangement links TRBV7-9 to TRBJ2-3; 10 nucleotides line up with TRBD2. The input for sequencing was peripheral blood, taken from a patient treated with proton-based radiotherapy. This clonotype was obtained from a man at least 80 years old with esophageal cancer. CDR3 amino acids: CASSISGLAEDTQYF. In DNA, the CDR3 is TGTGCCAGCAGCATAAGCGGACTAGCGGAAGATACGCAGTATTTT.